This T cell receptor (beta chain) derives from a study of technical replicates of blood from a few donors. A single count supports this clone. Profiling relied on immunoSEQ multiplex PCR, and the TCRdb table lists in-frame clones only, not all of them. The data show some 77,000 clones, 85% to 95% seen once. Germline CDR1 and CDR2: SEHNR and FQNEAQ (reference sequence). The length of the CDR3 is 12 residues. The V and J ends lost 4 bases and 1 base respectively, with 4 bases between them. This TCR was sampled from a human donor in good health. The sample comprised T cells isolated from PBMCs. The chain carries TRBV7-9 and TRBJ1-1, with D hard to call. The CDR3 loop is CASSWQNTEAFF. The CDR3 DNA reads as TGTGCCAGCAGCTGGCAGAACACTGAAGCTTTCTTT.